Below are 17 T cell receptor beta chains sequenced from a single sample in a study of identical twins' blood T cells. TCRdb itself ran the 5' RACE reads through MiXCR, one entry per CDR3 protein. Among a few hundred thousand distinct CDR3 sequences, under 30% were seen once, and the ten largest hold about 6%. The sample comprised PBMCs. The origin of the receptors is a woman aged 18 to 55 in good health.

This clonotype was detected many times. This chain joins TRBV20-1 and TRBJ1-2; D unresolved. The V end was cut by 3 bases, the J end by 8 bases, with 16 bases between. The CDR3 is 13 amino acids. Per the germline V gene, CDR1 is DFQATT and CDR2 is SNEGSKA (reference sequence). CDR3 loop: CSASPVLYEGYTF. CDR3 coding DNA: TGCAGTGCTAGTCCGGTACTCTATGAAGGCTACACCTTC.

This clonotype was observed a handful of times. The rearrangement links TRBV12-5 to TRBJ1-5, with D possibly being TRBD1 (5 bases). Trimming removed 4 bases at V and 6 bases at J, with 10 bases between. This CDR3 spans 13 amino acids. The germline V gene has CDR1 LGHNT and CDR2 FRNRAP. The CDR3: CASGWDLGQPQHF. The CDR3 region has the DNA TGTGCTAGTGGTTGGGACCTCGGTCAGCCCCAGCATTTT.

In its sample, this clonotype was seen a few times. This sequence joins TRBV20-1 and TRBJ1-6; D is unresolved. Germline CDR1 DFQATT, CDR2 SNEGSKA (reference sequence). The CDR3 runs to 13 residues. The V end was cut by 3 bases, the J end by 4 bases, with 7 bases between. In DNA form, the CDR3 reads TGCAGTGCTAGCAAGTTTTATAATTCACCCCTCCACTTT. Translated, it gives CSASKFYNSPLHF.

In DNA form, the CDR3 reads TGTGCCAGCAGCGAGGGACAGCAGTATGGCTACACCTTC. It is translated as CASSEGQQYGYTF. The chain combines TRBV9 with TRBJ1-2; 7 nucleotides align to TRBD1. The V gene end was trimmed by 3 bases and the J gene end by 5 bases; junction bases not matched to a gene: 4. This CDR3 is built from 13 residues. Germline V gene sequence: CDR1 SGDLS, CDR2 YYNGEE.

The chain combines TRBV29-1 with TRBJ1-1; TRBD1 might be the D (5 bases). This CDR3 spans 12 amino acids. Trimming took 5 bases from V and 3 from J, leaving 10 bases between them. CDR1 and CDR2 from the germline V gene are SQVTM and ANQGSEA. The CDR3 sequence is CSVKGTDTEAFF. Written as DNA, the CDR3 is TGCAGCGTTAAAGGGACGGACACTGAAGCTTTCTTT.

This chain connects TRBV5-1 to TRBJ2-7; TRBD2 agrees at 11 bases. J was trimmed by 5 bases and V by 3 bases; bases with no gene match: 7. The CDR3 runs to 15 residues. Germline V lookup: CDR1 SGHRS, CDR2 YFSETQ. The CDR3 here is CASSSLAGGSNEQYF. DNA of the CDR3: TGCGCCAGCAGCTCCCTAGCGGGAGGTAGCAACGAGCAGTACTTC.

The rearrangement joins TRBV6-5 to TRBJ2-3; D uncertain. The ends were cut back, 0 bases at V and 4 bases at J, with 8 bases in the middle. Germline CDR1 and CDR2: MNHEY and SVGAGI. The CDR3 spans 14 residues. The CDR3, as DNA: TGTGCCAGCAGTTACTCCCCCTGGGCAGATACGCAGTATTTT. Its protein product is CASSYSPWADTQYF.

The DNA for the CDR3 is TGTGCCAGCAGCTTTGAGGTTACTAATGAAAAACTGTTTTTT. Its translation is CASSFEVTNEKLFF. The V call is TRBV7-9, the J call TRBJ1-4; D call uncertain. Germline CDR1 reads SEHNR; CDR2 reads FQNEAQ (reference sequence). The V gene lost 3 bases and the J gene lost 2 bases, with 7 bases spanning the gap. The CDR3 sequence is 14 residues long.

V is TRBV21-1 and J is TRBJ2-7; the table assigns TRBD2, which was not confirmed against the DNA. TRBV21-1 is described as a pseudogene. The CDR3 sequence is 20 residues long. The CDR3, as DNA: TGTGCCAGCAGCGATCCTTTGGGGACTAGCGGGAGGAAAGGTGCGTACGAGCAGTACTTC. This translates into CASSDPLGTSGRKGAYEQYF.

The CDR3 region is CASSAREGLNSPLHF. CDR3 coding DNA: TGTGCCAGCAGCGCGCGGGAGGGGCTGAATTCACCCCTCCACTTT. The rearrangement links TRBV9 to TRBJ1-6; D might be TRBD1 (5 bases). This CDR3 has 15 amino acids. Germline CDR1 is SGDLS and CDR2 is YYNGEE. V shed 3 bases and J shed 7 bases, with 14 bases lying between them.

Turning to this clonotype: At one end, the junction sequence differs from germline, possibly due to a read error. The chain has TRBV29-1 and TRBJ2-2; D is perhaps TRBD2 (5 bases). Germline V CDR1 and CDR2: SQVTM, ANQGSEA. CDR3 length: 14 amino acids. CDR3 bases: TGCAGCGTCGGTGGGTCGCAAGACACCGGGGAGCCGTTTTTT. It is translated as CSVGGSQDTGEPFF.

This clonotype was found many times. The rearrangement links TRBV19 to TRBJ2-1; 9 bases are shared with TRBD2. The CDR3 runs to 14 residues. The J segment lost 8 bases and the V segment lost 4 bases, leaving 6 bases of the junction unmatched. In germline, CDR1 is LNHDA, CDR2 SQIVND (reference sequence). CDR3 in amino acids: CASSRSAGGHEQFF. The CDR3, as DNA: TGTGCCAGTAGTAGGTCAGCGGGAGGACATGAGCAGTTCTTC.

The chain recombines TRBV19 with TRBJ2-7; 8 bases map to TRBD2. After removal of 4 bases from V and 2 bases from J, the junction contained 1 base not matched to a gene. Germline CDR1 LNHDA, CDR2 SQIVND (reference sequence). The CDR3 has 13 amino acids. In DNA form, the CDR3 reads TGTGCCAGTAGTACGGGACTAGCCTACGAGCAGTACTTC. Its translation: CASSTGLAYEQYF. The full variable domain, rest sourced from reference TRBV19 and TRBJ2-7, is DGGITQSPKYLFRKEGQNVTLSCEQNLNHDAMYWYRQDPGQGLRLIYYSQIVNDFQKGDIAEGYSVSREKKESFPLTVTSAQKNPTAFYLCASSTGLAYEQYFGPGTRLTVT.

The CDR3 sequence is CASSLAGDRSYEQYF. The CDR3 bases are TGTGCCAGCAGCTTGGCCGGGGACCGCTCCTACGAGCAGTACTTC. The chain carries TRBV6-5 and TRBJ2-7; D assignment may be TRBD1 or TRBD2 (5 bases each). The CDR3 spans 15 residues. Looked up from germline, CDR1 is MNHEY and CDR2 is SVGAGI. V shed 6 bases and J shed 0 bases, with 15 bases lying between them.

The V and J genes are TRBV9 and TRBJ2-1, with a weak D call TRBD2 (6 bases). Germline assignment: CDR1 SGDLS and CDR2 YYNGEE. This CDR3 has 15 amino acids. V lost 0 bases to trimming and J lost 10 bases, with 17 bases between them. CDR3: CASSVDPLGRREQFF. DNA for the CDR3: TGTGCCAGCAGCGTAGACCCTTTGGGGAGGAGGGAGCAGTTCTTC. Drawing the rest from reference TRBV9 and TRBJ2-1, the complete variable domain is DSGVTQTPKHLITATGQRVTLRCSPRSGDLSVYWYQQSLDQGLQFLIQYYNGEERAKGNILERFSAQQFPDLHSELNLSSLELGDSALYFCASSVDPLGRREQFFGPGTRLTVL.

This chain links TRBV4-3 with TRBJ2-3; 10 bases align to TRBD2. The CDR3 contains 17 residues. Germline-derived CDR1 and CDR2 are LGHNA and YSLEER. The V and J ends lost 3 bases and 2 bases, in that order; junction bases with no gene match: 8. CDR3 loop: CASSHVSGRRNTDTQYF. The CDR3 DNA sequence: TGCGCCAGCAGCCATGTTAGCGGGAGGCGGAACACAGATACGCAGTATTTT.

The gene calls are TRBV9 and TRBJ1-2, with 8 bases lining up with TRBD1. The germline gives CDR1 SGDLS, CDR2 YYNGEE. This CDR3 is built from 12 residues. After removal of 4 bases from V and 8 bases from J, the junction contained 4 bases not matched to a gene. The CDR3 spells CASSLTGGGYTF. The CDR3 bases are TGTGCCAGCAGCTTAACAGGGGGAGGCTACACCTTC.